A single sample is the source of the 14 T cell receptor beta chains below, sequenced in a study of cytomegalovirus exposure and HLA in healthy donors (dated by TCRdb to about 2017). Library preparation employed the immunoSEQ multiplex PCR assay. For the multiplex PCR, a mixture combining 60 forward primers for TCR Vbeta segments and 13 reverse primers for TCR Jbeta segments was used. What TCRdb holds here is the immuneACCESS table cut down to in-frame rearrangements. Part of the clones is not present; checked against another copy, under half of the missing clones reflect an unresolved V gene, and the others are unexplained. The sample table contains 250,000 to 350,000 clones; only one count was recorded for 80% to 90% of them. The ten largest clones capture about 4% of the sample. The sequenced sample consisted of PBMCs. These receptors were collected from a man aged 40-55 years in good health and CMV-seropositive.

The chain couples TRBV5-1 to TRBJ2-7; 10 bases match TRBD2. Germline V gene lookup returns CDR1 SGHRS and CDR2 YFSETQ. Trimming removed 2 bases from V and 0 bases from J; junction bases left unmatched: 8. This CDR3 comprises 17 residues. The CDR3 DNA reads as TGCGCCAGCAGCTTTTCAGCGGGAGGGAGTCCCTCCTACGAGCAGTACTTC. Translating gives CASSFSAGGSPSYEQYF.

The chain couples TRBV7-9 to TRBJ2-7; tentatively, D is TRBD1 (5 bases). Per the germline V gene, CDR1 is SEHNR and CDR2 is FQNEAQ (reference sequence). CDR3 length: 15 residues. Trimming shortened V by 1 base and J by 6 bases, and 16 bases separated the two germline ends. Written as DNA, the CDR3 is TGTGCCAGCAGCTTAGGGGCAGGGCGTAGACGCGAGCAGTACTTC. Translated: CASSLGAGRRREQYF.

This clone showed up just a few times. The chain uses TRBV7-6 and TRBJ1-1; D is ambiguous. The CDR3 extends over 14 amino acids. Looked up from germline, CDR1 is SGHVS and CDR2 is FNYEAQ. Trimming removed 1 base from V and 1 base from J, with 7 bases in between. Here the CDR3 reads CASSLVRSNTEAFF. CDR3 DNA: TGTGCCAGCAGCTTAGTCAGATCGAACACTGAAGCTTTCTTT.

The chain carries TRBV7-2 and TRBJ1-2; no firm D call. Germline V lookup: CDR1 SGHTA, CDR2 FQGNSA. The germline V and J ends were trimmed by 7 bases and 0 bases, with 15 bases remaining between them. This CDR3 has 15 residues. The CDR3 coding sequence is TGTGCCAGCAACAATGGGCCCCAGGCTAACTATGGCTACACCTTC. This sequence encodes CASNNGPQANYGYTF.

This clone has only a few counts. As DNA, the CDR3 is TGTGCCAGCAAAACAGGGACAGGGATAAACACTGAAGCTTTCTTT. It is translated as CASKTGTGINTEAFF. V and J are TRBV2 and TRBJ1-1; 9 nucleotides agree with TRBD1. CDR1 SNHLY and CDR2 FYNNEI come from the germline V gene. The CDR3 covers 15 residues. The V and J ends lost 7 bases and 2 bases, in that order; junction bases with no gene match: 8.

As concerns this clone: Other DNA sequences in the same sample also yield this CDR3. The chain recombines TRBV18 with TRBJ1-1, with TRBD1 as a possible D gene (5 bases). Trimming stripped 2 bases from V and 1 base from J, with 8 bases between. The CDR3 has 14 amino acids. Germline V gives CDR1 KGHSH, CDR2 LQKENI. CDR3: CASSPGGGNTEAFF. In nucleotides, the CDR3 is TGTGCCAGCTCACCAGGGGGAGGGAACACTGAAGCTTTCTTT.

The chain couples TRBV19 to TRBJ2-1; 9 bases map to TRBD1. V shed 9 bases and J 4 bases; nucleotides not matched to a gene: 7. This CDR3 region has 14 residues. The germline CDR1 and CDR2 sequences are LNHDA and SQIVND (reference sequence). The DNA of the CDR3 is TGTGCCAGGAAGACCGGGACAGGGTACAATGAGCAGTTCTTC. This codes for CARKTGTGYNEQFF.

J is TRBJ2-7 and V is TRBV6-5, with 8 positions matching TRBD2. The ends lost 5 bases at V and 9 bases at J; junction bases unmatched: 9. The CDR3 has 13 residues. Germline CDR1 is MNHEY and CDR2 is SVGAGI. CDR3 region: CASSGAGELWQYF. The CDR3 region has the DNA TGTGCCAGCAGTGGAGCGGGAGAGCTGTGGCAGTACTTC.

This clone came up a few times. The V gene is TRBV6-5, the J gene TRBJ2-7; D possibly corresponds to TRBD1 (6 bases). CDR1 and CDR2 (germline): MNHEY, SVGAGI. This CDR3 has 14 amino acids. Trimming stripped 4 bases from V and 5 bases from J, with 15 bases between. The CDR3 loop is CASSWVTGSDEQYF. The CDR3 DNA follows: TGTGCCAGCAGTTGGGTGACAGGATCAGACGAGCAGTACTTC.

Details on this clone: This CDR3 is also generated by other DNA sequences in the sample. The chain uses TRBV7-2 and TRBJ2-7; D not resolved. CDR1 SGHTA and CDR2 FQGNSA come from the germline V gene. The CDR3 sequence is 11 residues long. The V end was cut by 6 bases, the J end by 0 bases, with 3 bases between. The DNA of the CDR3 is TGTGCCAGCAGTCTCTCCTACGAGCAGTACTTC. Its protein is CASSLSYEQYF.

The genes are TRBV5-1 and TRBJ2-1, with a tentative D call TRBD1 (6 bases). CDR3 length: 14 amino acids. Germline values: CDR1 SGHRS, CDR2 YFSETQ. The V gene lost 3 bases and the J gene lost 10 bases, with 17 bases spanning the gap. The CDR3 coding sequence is TGCGCCAGCAGCTCCCTCCCCGACAGGAACGAGCAGTTCTTC. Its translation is CASSSLPDRNEQFF. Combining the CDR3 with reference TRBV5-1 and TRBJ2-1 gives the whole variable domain KAGVTQTPRYLIKTRGQQVTLSCSPISGHRSVSWYQQTPGQGLQFLFEYFSETQRNKGNFPGRFSGRQFSNSRSEMNVSTLELGDSALYLCASSSLPDRNEQFFGPGTRLTVL.

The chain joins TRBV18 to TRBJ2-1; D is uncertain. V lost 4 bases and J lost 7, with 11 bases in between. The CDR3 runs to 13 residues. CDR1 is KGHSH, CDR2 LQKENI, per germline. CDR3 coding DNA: TGTGCCAGCTCACAGATGACTCCAAATGAGCAGTTCTTC. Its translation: CASSQMTPNEQFF. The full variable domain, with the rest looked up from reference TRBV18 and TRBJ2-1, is NAGVMQNPRHLVRRRGQEARLRCSPMKGHSHVYWYRQLPEEGLKFMVYLQKENIIDESGMPKERFSAEFPKEGPSILRIQQVVRGDSAAYFCASSQMTPNEQFFGPGTRLTVL.

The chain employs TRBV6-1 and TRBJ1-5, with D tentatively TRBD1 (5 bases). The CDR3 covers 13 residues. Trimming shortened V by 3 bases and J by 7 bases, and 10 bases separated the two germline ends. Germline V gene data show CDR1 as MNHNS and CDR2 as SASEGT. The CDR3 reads CASSDRVSQPQHF. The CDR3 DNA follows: TGTGCCAGCAGTGACAGGGTAAGCCAGCCCCAGCATTTT.

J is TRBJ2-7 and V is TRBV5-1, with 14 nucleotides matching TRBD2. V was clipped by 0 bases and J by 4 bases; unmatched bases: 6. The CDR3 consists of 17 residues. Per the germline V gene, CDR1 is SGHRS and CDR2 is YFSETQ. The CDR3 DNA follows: TGCGCCAGCAGCTTGGGACTAGCGGGAGGGCCAGGGTACGAGCAGTACTTC. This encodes CASSLGLAGGPGYEQYF.